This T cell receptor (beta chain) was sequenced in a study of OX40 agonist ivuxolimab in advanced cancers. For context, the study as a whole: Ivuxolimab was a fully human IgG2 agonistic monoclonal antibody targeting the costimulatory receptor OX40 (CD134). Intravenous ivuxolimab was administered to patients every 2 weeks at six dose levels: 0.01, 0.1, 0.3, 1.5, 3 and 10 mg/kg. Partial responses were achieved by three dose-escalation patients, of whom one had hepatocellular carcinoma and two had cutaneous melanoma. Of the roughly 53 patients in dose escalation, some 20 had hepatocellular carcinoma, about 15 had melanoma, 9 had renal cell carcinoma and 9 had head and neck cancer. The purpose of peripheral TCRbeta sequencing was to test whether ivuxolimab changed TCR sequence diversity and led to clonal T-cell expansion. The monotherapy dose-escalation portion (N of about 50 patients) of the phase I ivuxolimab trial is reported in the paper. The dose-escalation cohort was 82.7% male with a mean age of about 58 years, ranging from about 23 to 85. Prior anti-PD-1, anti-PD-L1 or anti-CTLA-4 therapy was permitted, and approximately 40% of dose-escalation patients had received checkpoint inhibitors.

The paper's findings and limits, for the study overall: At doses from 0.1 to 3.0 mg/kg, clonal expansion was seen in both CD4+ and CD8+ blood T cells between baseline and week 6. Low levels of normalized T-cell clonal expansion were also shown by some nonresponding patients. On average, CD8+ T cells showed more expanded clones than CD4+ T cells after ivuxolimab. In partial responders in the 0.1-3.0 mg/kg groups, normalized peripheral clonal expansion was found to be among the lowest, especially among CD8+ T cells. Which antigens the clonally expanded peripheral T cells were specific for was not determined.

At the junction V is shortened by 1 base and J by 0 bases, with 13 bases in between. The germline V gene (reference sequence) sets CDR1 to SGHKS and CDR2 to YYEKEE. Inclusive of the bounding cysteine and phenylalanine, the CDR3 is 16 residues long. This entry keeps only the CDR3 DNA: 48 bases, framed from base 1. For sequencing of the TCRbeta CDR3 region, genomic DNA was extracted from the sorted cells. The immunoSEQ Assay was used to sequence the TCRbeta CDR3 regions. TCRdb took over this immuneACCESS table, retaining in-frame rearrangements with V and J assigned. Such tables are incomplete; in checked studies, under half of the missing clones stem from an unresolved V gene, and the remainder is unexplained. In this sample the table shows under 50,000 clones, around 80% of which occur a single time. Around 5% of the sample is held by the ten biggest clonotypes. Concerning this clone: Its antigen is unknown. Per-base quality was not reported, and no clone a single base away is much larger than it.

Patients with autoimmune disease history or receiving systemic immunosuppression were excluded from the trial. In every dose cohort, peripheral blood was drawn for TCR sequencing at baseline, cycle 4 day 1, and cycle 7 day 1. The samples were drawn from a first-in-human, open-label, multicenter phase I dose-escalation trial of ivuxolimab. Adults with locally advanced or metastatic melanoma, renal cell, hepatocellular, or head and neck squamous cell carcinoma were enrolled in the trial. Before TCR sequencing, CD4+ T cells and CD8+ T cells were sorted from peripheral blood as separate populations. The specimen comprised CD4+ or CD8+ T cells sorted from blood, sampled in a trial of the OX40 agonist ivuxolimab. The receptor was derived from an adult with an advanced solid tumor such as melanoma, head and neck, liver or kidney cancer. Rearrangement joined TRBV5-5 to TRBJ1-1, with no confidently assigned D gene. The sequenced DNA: TGTGCCAGCAGCTTGACCTTCGTTAACATGAACACTGAAGCTTTCTTT. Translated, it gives CASSLTFVNMNTEAFF.